The clone carrying this TCR beta chain appeared a single time. What it recognizes is unknown. The sample originates from a study of glioma-infiltrating T cells after dendritic cell vaccination. Documented time point: after dendritic cell vaccination, including at tumor progression/relapse. TCRdb's copy holds only in-frame clones and misses some; the assay was immunoSEQ multiplex PCR. The table lists approximately 92,000 clones, approximately 84% of them singletons. The germline V gene encodes CDR1 ENHRY and CDR2 SYGVKD. The CDR3 runs 16 residues. The ends lost 4 bases at V and 1 base at J; junction bases unmatched: 8. Overall study findings and caveats: Higher TCR clonality did not directly relate to longer survival.

The TCR was taken from a human donor with glioblastoma. V usage is TRBV10-3 and J usage is TRBJ2-7, with 9 bases aligning to TRBD2. The starting material was blood, obtained after dendritic cell vaccination. CDR3: CAISGVRGGGSYEQYF. Written as DNA, the CDR3 is TGTGCCATCAGTGGGGTACGCGGGGGGGGATCCTACGAGCAGTACTTC.